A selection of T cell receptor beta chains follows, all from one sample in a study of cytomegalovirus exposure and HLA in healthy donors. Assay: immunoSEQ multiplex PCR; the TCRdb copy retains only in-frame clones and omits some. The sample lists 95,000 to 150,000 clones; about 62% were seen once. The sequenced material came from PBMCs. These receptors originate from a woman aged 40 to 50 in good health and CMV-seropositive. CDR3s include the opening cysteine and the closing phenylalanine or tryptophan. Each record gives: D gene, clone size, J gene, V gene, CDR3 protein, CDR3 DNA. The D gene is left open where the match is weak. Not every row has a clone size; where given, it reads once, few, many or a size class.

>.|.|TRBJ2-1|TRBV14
CASSLGINLGQFF
TGTGCCAGCAGCCTAGGAATCAATCTAGGGCAGTTCTTC
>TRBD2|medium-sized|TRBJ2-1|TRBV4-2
CASSSSGSSYNEQFF
TGTGCCAGCAGCTCTAGCGGGAGCTCCTACAATGAGCAGTTCTTC
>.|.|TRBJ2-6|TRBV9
CASSPSGAVGANVLTF
TGTGCCAGCAGCCCCTCAGGGGCAGTTGGGGCCAACGTCCTGACTTTC
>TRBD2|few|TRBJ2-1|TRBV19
CASSVSGTSGSAEQFF
TGTGCCAGTAGTGTCTCCGGGACTAGCGGCTCCGCCGAGCAGTTCTTC
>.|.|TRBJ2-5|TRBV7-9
CASRLAETQYF
TGTGCCAGCAGACTTGCTGAGACCCAGTACTTC
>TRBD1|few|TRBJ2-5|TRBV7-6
CASSLTGEQETQYF
TGTGCCAGCAGCCTGACAGGGGAACAAGAGACCCAGTACTTC
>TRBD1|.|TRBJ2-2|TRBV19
CASITTGPNTGELFF
TGTGCCAGTATCACGACAGGGCCGAACACCGGGGAGCTGTTTTTT
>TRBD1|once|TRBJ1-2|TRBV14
CASSRRRDSLNGYTF
TGTGCCAGCAGCCGCAGACGGGACAGTCTCAATGGCTACACCTTC
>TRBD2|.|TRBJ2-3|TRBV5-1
CASSSSGTSGADTQYF
TGCGCCAGCAGCTCGTCCGGGACTAGCGGGGCAGATACGCAGTATTTT
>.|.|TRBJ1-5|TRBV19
CASRYEMGDQPQHF
TGTGCCAGTAGGTACGAAATGGGCGATCAGCCCCAGCATTTT
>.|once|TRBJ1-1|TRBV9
CASSVALNTEAFF
TGTGCCAGCAGCGTAGCTTTGAACACTGAAGCTTTCTTT
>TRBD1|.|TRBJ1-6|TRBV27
CASSLSGQGNSPLHF
TGTGCCAGCAGTTTATCGGGACAGGGAAATTCACCCCTCCACTTT
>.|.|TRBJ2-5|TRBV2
CASSSGWLPIRSQYF
TGTGCCAGCAGTTCAGGGTGGTTACCTATTAGGTCCCAGTACTTC
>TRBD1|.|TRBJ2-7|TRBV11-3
CASSPGQGRSYEQYF
TGTGCCAGCAGCCCCGGACAGGGCCGCTCCTACGAGCAGTACTTC
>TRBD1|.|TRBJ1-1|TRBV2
CASSVQGYTEAFF
TGTGCCAGCAGCGTACAGGGGTACACTGAAGCTTTCTTT
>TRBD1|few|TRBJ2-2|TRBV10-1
CASGDREFTGELFF
TGCGCCAGCGGGGACAGGGAATTCACCGGGGAGCTGTTTTTT
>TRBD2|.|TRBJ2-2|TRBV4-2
CASSQKRGEGGELFF
TGTGCCAGCAGCCAAAAGCGGGGGGAGGGGGGGGAGCTGTTTTTT
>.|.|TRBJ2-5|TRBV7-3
CASSLVYQETQYF
TGTGCCAGCAGCTTAGTCTATCAAGAGACCCAGTACTTC
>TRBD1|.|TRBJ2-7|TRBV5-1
CASSFTSRTGPYREQYF
TGCGCCAGCAGCTTCACCTCTCGGACAGGGCCCTACCGCGAGCAGTACTTC
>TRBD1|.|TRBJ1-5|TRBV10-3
CAISKGQGTQPQHF
TGTGCCATCAGTAAAGGACAGGGAACTCAGCCCCAGCATTTT
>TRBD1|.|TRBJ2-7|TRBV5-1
CASRPGTGGPGEQYF
TGCGCCAGCAGGCCCGGGACAGGGGGCCCGGGCGAGCAGTACTTC
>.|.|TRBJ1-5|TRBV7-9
CASSLVEGQPQHF
TGTGCCAGCAGCTTAGTGGAGGGCCAGCCCCAGCATTTT
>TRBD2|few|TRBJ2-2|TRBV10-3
CATDPGQREELFF
TGTGCCACCGATCCCGGGCAGCGGGAGGAGCTGTTTTTT
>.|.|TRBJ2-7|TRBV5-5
CASSLAAGQTLGSYEQYF
TGTGCCAGCAGCTTGGCGGCAGGGCAAACTCTGGGCTCCTACGAGCAGTACTTC
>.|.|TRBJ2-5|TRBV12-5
CASGLGGGETQYF
TGTGCTAGTGGTTTGGGAGGAGGGGAGACCCAGTACTTC
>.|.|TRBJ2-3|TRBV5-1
CASSQMTSLSDAQYF
TGCGCCAGCAGCCAAATGACTAGTCTCTCCGATGCGCAGTATTTT
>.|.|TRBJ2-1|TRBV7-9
CASSLAIGEEDEQFF
TGTGCCAGCAGCTTAGCGATAGGTGAAGAGGATGAGCAGTTCTTC
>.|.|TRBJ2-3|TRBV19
CASRGGRASTDTQYF
TGTGCCAGTAGGGGCGGGCGGGCCAGCACAGATACGCAGTATTTT
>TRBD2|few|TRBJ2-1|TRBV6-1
CASSDRGGSYNEQFF
TGTGCCAGCAGTGACCGGGGGGGCTCCTACAATGAGCAGTTCTTC
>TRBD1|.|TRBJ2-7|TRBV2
CASTYQGAIYEQYF
TGTGCCAGCACTTATCAGGGGGCTATCTACGAGCAGTACTTC
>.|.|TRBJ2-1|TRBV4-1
CASSQEGPTASSYNEQFF
TGCGCCAGCAGCCAAGAAGGTCCGACAGCAAGCTCCTACAATGAGCAGTTCTTC
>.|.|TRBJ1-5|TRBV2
CASSVGTSENQPQHF
TGTGCCAGCAGTGTGGGGACAAGTGAAAATCAGCCCCAGCATTTT
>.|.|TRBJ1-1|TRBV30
CAWSDAETEAFF
TGTGCCTGGAGTGACGCGGAGACTGAAGCTTTCTTT
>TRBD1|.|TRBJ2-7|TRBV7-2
CASTPGTGGYEQYF
TGTGCCAGCACCCCCGGGACAGGGGGATACGAGCAGTACTTC
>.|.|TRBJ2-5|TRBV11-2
CASSLDQETQYF
TGTGCCAGCAGTCTAGACCAAGAGACCCAGTACTTC
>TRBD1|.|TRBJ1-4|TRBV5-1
CASSLSGTGNEKLFF
TGCGCCAGCAGCCTTTCCGGGACAGGGAATGAAAAACTGTTTTTT
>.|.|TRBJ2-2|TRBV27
CASRDIANTGELFF
TGTGCCAGCCGGGACATTGCGAACACCGGGGAGCTGTTTTTT
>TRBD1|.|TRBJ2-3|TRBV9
CASSALDRARGTDTQYF
TGTGCCAGCAGCGCCCTGGACAGGGCAAGAGGGACAGATACGCAGTATTTT
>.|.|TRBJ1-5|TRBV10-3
CAISEAEDSNQPQHF
TGTGCCATCAGTGAGGCAGAGGATAGCAATCAGCCCCAGCATTTT
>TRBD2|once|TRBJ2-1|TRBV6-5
CASSKPGLGSNEQFF
TGTGCCAGCAGTAAACCGGGACTAGGTAGCAATGAGCAGTTCTTC
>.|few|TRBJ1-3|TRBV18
CASSPSRDGNTIYF
TGTGCCAGCTCACCGAGCAGGGATGGAAACACCATATATTTT